Detailed here is one T cell receptor (beta chain). The antigen is undetermined. Assay: immunoSEQ multiplex PCR; the TCRdb copy retains only in-frame clones and omits some. Of 45,000 or so clones in the sample, around 80% were seen once. With baseline, cycle 4 day 1, and cycle 7 day 1 as timepoints, blood was sampled. V lost 6 bases and J lost 5, with 14 bases in between. This CDR3 is 13 amino acids long. CDR1 and CDR2 (germline): SGHRS, YFSETQ. This entry is derived from a study of OX40 agonist ivuxolimab in advanced cancers. Study overall: Dose-escalation patients were diagnosed with hepatocellular carcinoma, melanoma, renal cell cancer or head and neck cancer.

Study-level results: CD8+ T cells (on average) carried more expanded clones than CD4+ T cells. With doses of 0.1-3.0 mg/kg, partial responders showed among the lowest clonal expansion.

J is TRBJ1-2 and V is TRBV5-1; D call uncertain. This specimen was CD4+ or CD8+ T cells sorted from blood, taken in a trial of the OX40 agonist ivuxolimab. This clonotype originated in an adult with an advanced solid tumor such as melanoma, head and neck, liver or kidney cancer. The CDR3 coding sequence is TGCGCCAGCACCGACCCGAGAACTTATGGCTACACCTTC. Protein: CASTDPRTYGYTF.